The 8 T cell receptor beta chains listed next were all sequenced from one sample in a study of T cell responses to AZD1222 COVID-19 vaccine. TCRdb keeps only in-frame clones here, not all; method: immunoSEQ multiplex PCR. In the table there are some 130,000 clones, under 90% of which are singletons. The sequenced sample was peripheral blood, obtained on day 0 of AZD1222 vaccination. The receptors derive from an adult in good health.

The chain is built from TRBV2 and TRBJ2-7, with 8 bases lining up with TRBD2. This CDR3 spans 13 amino acids. The germline gives CDR1 SNHLY, CDR2 FYNNEI. The trim removed 7 bases at V and 6 bases at J, leaving 8 bases unmatched. The CDR3: CASKNGGASEQYF. The CDR3 nucleotides are TGTGCCAGCAAAAACGGGGGGGCCTCCGAGCAGTACTTC.

Comment on this clone: The same CDR3 arises from other DNA sequences in this sample as well. This chain links TRBV7-2 with TRBJ1-5, with D maybe TRBD1 (6 bases). The V and J ends lost 3 bases and 4 bases respectively, with 13 bases between them. Germline V gives CDR1 SGHTA, CDR2 FQGNSA. CDR3 length: 15 amino acids. CDR3 protein: CASSFGTRENQPQHF. In DNA form, the CDR3 reads TGTGCCAGCAGCTTCGGGACAAGAGAAAATCAGCCCCAGCATTTT.

V is TRBV5-1 and J is TRBJ2-2, with D possibly being TRBD1 (6 bases). V was trimmed by 0 bases and J by 4 bases, leaving 13 bases between them. The CDR3 is made up of 16 amino acids. CDR1 SGHRS and CDR2 YFSETQ come from the germline V gene. CDR3 loop: CASSLEGVRSTGELFF. Here the CDR3 DNA reads TGCGCCAGCAGCTTGGAGGGGGTGCGGAGCACCGGGGAGCTGTTTTTT.

In its sample, this clone was seen a few times. V usage is TRBV19 and J usage is TRBJ1-2; D call uncertain. With 7 bases removed from V and 4 bases from J, the gap between germline ends came to 16 bases. This CDR3 has 14 amino acids. Germline CDR1 is LNHDA and CDR2 is SQIVND (reference sequence). CDR3 residues: CASTPLPVTYGYTF. The DNA for the CDR3 is TGTGCCAGTACCCCCTTACCGGTGACCTATGGCTACACCTTC.

V is TRBV6-5 and J is TRBJ1-2; the D gene is possibly TRBD1 (6 bases). The CDR3 contains 13 residues. CDR1 is MNHEY, CDR2 SVGAGI, per germline. The ends were cut back, 8 bases at V and 8 bases at J, with 18 bases in the middle. The DNA for the CDR3 is TGTGCCAGCCGATCACCAGGGGTTGGCGGCTACACCTTC. Translating gives CASRSPGVGGYTF.

The chain uses TRBV4-3 and TRBJ2-4; TRBD1 or TRBD2 may be the D gene (5 bases each). Germline CDR1 reads LGHNA; CDR2 reads YSLEER. Trimming pared 0 bases from V and 6 bases from J, leaving 9 bases between. The CDR3 has 14 amino acids. The CDR3 DNA is TGCGCCAGCAGCCAAGATCAAGGGACAAACATTCAGTACTTC. This codes for CASSQDQGTNIQYF.

This clone appeared once. V and J are TRBV4-3 and TRBJ1-2; D remains unclear. Trimming removed 0 bases at V and 8 bases at J, with 13 bases between. This CDR3 has 14 amino acids. The germline gives CDR1 LGHNA, CDR2 YSLEER. In DNA, the CDR3 is TGCGCCAGCAGCCAAGACGCTAACTTGGGGGGCTACACCTTC. It is translated as CASSQDANLGGYTF.

The chain recombines TRBV6-5 with TRBJ1-5, with a tentative D call TRBD1 (6 bases). Germline loops: CDR1 MNHEY, CDR2 SVGAGI. With 10 bases removed from V and 4 bases from J, the gap between germline ends came to 14 bases. This CDR3 comprises 13 residues. The CDR3 coding sequence is TGTGCCACCGGATATGGACAGAATCAGCCCCAGCATTTT. It codes for CATGYGQNQPQHF.